The 15 T cell receptor beta chains below were found in one sample sequenced in a study of shared clonotypes between healthy human individuals. Profiled with immunoSEQ multiplex PCR; TCRdb holds only in-frame clones, not every one. Seen here are roughly 700,000 clones, around 72% observed once, and the top ten hold 1.5% to 2%. Sequencing was performed on memory CD4+ T cells sorted from blood. Indicated subset: CD45RA-negative fraction. All receptors come from a woman in her thirties in good health.

The chain employs TRBV9 and TRBJ2-1, with TRBD2 matching 10 bases. Germline V CDR1 and CDR2: SGDLS, YYNGEE. V lost 3 bases to trimming and J lost 3 bases; unmatched junction nucleotides: 3. The CDR3 consists of 15 residues. In DNA, the CDR3 is TGTGCCAGCAGCGATGGACTAGCGGACTACAATGAGCAGTTCTTC. Translated, it gives CASSDGLADYNEQFF.

Concerning this clone: The likely explanation is a read error, given a far larger clone one base away. The chain employs TRBV25-1 and TRBJ1-1; 7 bases agree with TRBD1. Germline-derived CDR1 and CDR2 are MGHDK and SYGVNS. The CDR3 runs 14 residues. The CDR3 here is CASSTIGGGTKAFF. The DNA for the CDR3 is TGTGCCAGCAGTACTATTGGAGGGGGCACTAAAGCTTTCTTT. The entire variable domain, with the rest obtained from reference TRBV25-1 and TRBJ1-1, is as follows: EADIYQTPRYLVIGTGKKITLECSQTMGHDKMYWYQQDPGMELHLIHYSYGVNSTEKGDLSSESTVSRIRTEHFPLTLESARPSHTSQYLCASSTIGGGTKAFFGQGTRLTVV.

The V and J genes are TRBV9 and TRBJ2-2, with 9 bases lining up with TRBD2. The germline gives CDR1 SGDLS, CDR2 YYNGEE. CDR3 length: 17 amino acids. J gave up 2 bases and V 0 bases, and 5 bases lay outside the gene matches. CDR3 DNA: TGTGCCAGCAGCGTAGTTTCGACTAGCGGAAACACCGGGGAGCTGTTTTTT. Its protein product is CASSVVSTSGNTGELFF.

The chain recombines TRBV28 with TRBJ2-7, with 7 bases aligning to TRBD2. The J segment lost 2 bases and the V segment lost 1 base, leaving 5 bases of the junction unmatched. This CDR3 is built from 15 residues. Germline V gives CDR1 MDHEN, CDR2 SYDVKM. CDR3 in amino acids: CASSLYPSGAYEQYF. CDR3 DNA sequence: TGTGCCAGCAGTTTATACCCTAGCGGAGCCTACGAGCAGTACTTC.

Written as DNA, the CDR3 is TGTGCTAGTGGTTTGGTTCTGGGACAGGGGGCTTTCGAGCAGTACTTC. It encodes CASGLVLGQGAFEQYF. This chain uses TRBV12-5 with TRBJ2-7, with 12 nucleotides matching TRBD1. J was trimmed by 6 bases and V by 0 bases; bases with no gene match: 6. This CDR3 contains 16 residues. The V gene's germline CDR1 is LGHNT and CDR2 FRNRAP.

The J gene is TRBJ2-7, the V gene TRBV4-2, with D possibly TRBD2 on 5 matching bases. Trimming removed 2 bases at V and 4 bases at J, with 9 bases between. This CDR3 has 13 amino acids. Germline-derived CDR1 and CDR2 are LGHNA and YNFKEQ. The CDR3 DNA follows: TGTGCCAGCAGCCAAACTAGGTCTTACGAGCAGTACTTC. Encoded protein: CASSQTRSYEQYF.

This clone was counted once. The genes are TRBV10-3 and TRBJ1-5, with D maybe TRBD1 (5 bases). Germline V gene sequence: CDR1 ENHRY, CDR2 SYGVKD. The CDR3 sequence is 15 residues long. V gave up 10 bases and J gave up 0 bases, with 16 bases separating them. The CDR3 bases are TGTGCCACGGGAGAAGACAGACATAGCAATCAGCCCCAGCATTTT. Its translation: CATGEDRHSNQPQHF.

The chain recombines TRBV2 with TRBJ2-1; TRBD1 aligns across 7 bases. The CDR3 is 15 amino acids. Per germline, CDR1 SNHLY and CDR2 FYNNEI. V dropped 5 bases and J dropped 0; count of bases not matched to a gene: 4. The CDR3 loop is CASSQGQSSYNEQFF. The CDR3, as DNA: TGTGCCAGCAGTCAGGGACAGAGCTCCTACAATGAGCAGTTCTTC. The variable domain in full, with the rest retrieved from reference TRBV2 and TRBJ2-1, is EPEVTQTPSHQVTQMGQEVILRCVPISNHLYFYWYRQILGQKVEFLVSFYNNEISEKSEIFDDQFSVERPDGSNFTLKIRSTKLEDSAMYFCASSQGQSSYNEQFFGPGTRLTVL.

CDR3 DNA sequence: TGTGCCAGCAGCGACCCGGGGCGGACGTCTGGGGAGCTGTTTTTT. It encodes CASSDPGRTSGELFF. This sequence joins TRBV7-2 and TRBJ2-2; D may correspond to TRBD1 or TRBD2 (5 bases each). Trimming left V 5 bases short and J 8 bases short, with 18 bases between. Per germline, CDR1 SGHTA and CDR2 FQGNSA. The CDR3 consists of 15 residues.

The J gene is TRBJ1-1, the V gene TRBV6-6; D is uncertain. Germline V gene lookup returns CDR1 MNHNY and CDR2 SVGAGI (reference sequence). V lost 5 bases to trimming and J lost 7 bases, with 14 bases between them. CDR3 length: 13 amino acids. The CDR3 nucleotides are TGTGCCAGCAGTAGGACTGAGCGGGATGAAGCTTTCTTT. Protein: CASSRTERDEAFF.

V usage is TRBV28 and J usage is TRBJ1-1; D may be TRBD1 (5 bases). The CDR3 loop spans 12 amino acids. Trimming pared 7 bases from V and 1 base from J, leaving 7 bases between. CDR1 and CDR2 (germline): MDHEN, SYDVKM. For the CDR3, the DNA is TGTGCCAGCACGACAGCGAACACTGAAGCTTTCTTT. Amino acids: CASTTANTEAFF.

The chain uses TRBV6-6 and TRBJ2-2; D is undetermined. The CDR3 runs 14 residues. The V gene lost 4 bases and the J gene lost 1 base, with 7 bases spanning the gap. Germline CDR1 is MNHNY and CDR2 is SVGAGI (reference sequence). CDR3 DNA sequence: TGTGCCAGCAGTTCTATTATGAACACCGGGGAGCTGTTTTTT. Translating it yields CASSSIMNTGELFF.

The chain links TRBV18 to TRBJ1-2; D may be TRBD1 (5 bases). Germline V gene lookup returns CDR1 KGHSH and CDR2 LQKENI. Deletions cut 3 bases from V and 4 bases from J, with 12 bases between. The CDR3 sequence is 14 residues long. CDR3 loop: CASSPRDGVYGYTF. The CDR3 DNA follows: TGTGCCAGCTCACCCCGGGACGGAGTCTATGGCTACACCTTC.

The chain carries TRBV5-1 and TRBJ1-4, with D perhaps TRBD1 (5 bases). CDR1 and CDR2 (germline): SGHRS, YFSETQ. The CDR3 contains 14 residues. The V end was cut by 6 bases, the J end by 7 bases, with 16 bases between. CDR3 DNA: TGCGCCAGCACCCTCCAGGGAGGGAGTGAAAAACTGTTTTTT. Its protein is CASTLQGGSEKLFF.

This clone was counted a few times. The chain uses TRBV6-1 and TRBJ1-5; D not resolved. Trimming took 3 bases from V and 3 from J, leaving 6 bases between them. From germline, CDR1 is MNHNS and CDR2 SASEGT. CDR3 size: 13 residues. The CDR3 reads CASSDTLNQPQHF. CDR3 sequence (DNA): TGTGCCAGCAGTGATACCCTCAATCAGCCCCAGCATTTT.